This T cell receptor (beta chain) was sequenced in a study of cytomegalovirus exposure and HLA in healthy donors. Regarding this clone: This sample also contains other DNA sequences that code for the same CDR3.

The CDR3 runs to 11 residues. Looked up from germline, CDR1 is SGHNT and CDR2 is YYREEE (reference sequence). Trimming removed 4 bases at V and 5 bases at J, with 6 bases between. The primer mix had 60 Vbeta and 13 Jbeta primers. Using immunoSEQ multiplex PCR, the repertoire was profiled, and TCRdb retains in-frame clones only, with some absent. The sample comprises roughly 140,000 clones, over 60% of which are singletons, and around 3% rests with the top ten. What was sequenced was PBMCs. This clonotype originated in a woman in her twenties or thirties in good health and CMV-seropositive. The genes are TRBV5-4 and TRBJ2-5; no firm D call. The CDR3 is CASSLRETQYF. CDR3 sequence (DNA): TGTGCCAGCAGCCTACGGGAGACCCAGTACTTC.